Below, 5 T cell receptor beta chains from the same sample are listed, as sequenced in a study of post-analysis software for immune sequencing data. These TCRs' antigens remain unknown. Study observations and caveats: Five TRBV segments, including TRBV5-6, TRBV5-1 and TRBV20-1, were more frequent in patients than controls.

TCR beta cDNA libraries had unique molecular identifiers. MiXCR, applied by TCRdb to the PCR reads, yields one record per CDR3 protein. This table holds about 820,000 distinct CDR3 sequences, approximately 53% found once. The sample taken for sequencing was blood. Source of these receptors: a girl aged 5-17 years with multiple sclerosis.

This chain connects TRBV10-3 to TRBJ2-5, with TRBD2 matching over 10 bases. CDR1 ENHRY and CDR2 SYGVKD come from the germline V gene. Losses at the gene ends were 1 base for V and 5 bases for J; bases not matched to a gene: 7. This CDR3 contains 16 residues. Here the CDR3 reads CAISEFSSGRSETQYF. The CDR3 DNA reads TGTGCCATCAGTGAGTTCTCTAGCGGGAGATCCGAGACCCAGTACTTC.

This clonotype appeared a single time. This chain uses TRBV5-1 with TRBJ1-1, with TRBD1 identical over 9 bases. The germline gives CDR1 SGHRS, CDR2 YFSETQ. The CDR3 contains 15 residues. V shed 4 bases and J 5 bases; nucleotides not matched to a gene: 9. The CDR3, as DNA: TGCGCCAGCAGCCAAAGGACAGGGGCGGGGACTGAAGCTTTCTTT. Residues: CASSQRTGAGTEAFF.

This clonotype occurred a few times. The V call is TRBV2, the J call TRBJ2-1, with 7 bases identical to TRBD2. Unmatched junction bases numbered 7, after V lost 3 bases and J lost 2 bases. This CDR3 has 16 amino acids. Germline V gene lookup returns CDR1 SNHLY and CDR2 FYNNEI. The CDR3 bases are TGTGCCAGCAGTGAGTCTAGCGGAGTAACCTACAATGAGCAGTTCTTC. Translated, it gives CASSESSGVTYNEQFF.

This clonotype appeared a few times. The chain employs TRBV20-1 and TRBJ2-7; D not resolved. The CDR3 has 9 amino acids. Germline CDR1 reads DFQATT; CDR2 reads SNEGSKA (reference sequence). V was trimmed by 6 bases and J by 6 bases, leaving 6 bases between them. CDR3 region: CSADREQYF. The CDR3 DNA sequence: TGCAGTGCAGATCGCGAGCAGTACTTC.

The chain has TRBV20-1 and TRBJ2-1; 14 nucleotides line up with TRBD2. J was trimmed by 6 bases and V by 5 bases; bases with no gene match: 6. This CDR3 is 15 amino acids long. Germline V gives CDR1 DFQATT, CDR2 SNEGSKA (reference sequence). This CDR3 reads CSAAGTSGSLNEQFF. CDR3 DNA: TGCAGTGCTGCCGGGACTAGCGGGAGTCTCAATGAGCAGTTCTTC.